The rows below give T cell receptor beta chains drawn from one sample of a study of control samples from healthy donors and cancer patients. Data came from immunoSEQ multiplex PCR; TCRdb stores just in-frame clones and leaves some out. The data show about 98,000 clones, about 91% seen once. Sequencing was done on a sample of blood. All receptors come from a woman younger than 35 in good health. Each CDR3 is given with its conserved first and last residue. The D gene is left open where the match is weak. Clone size is not always given. Where it is, it says once, few, many or a class for expanded clones.

CDR3: CATSREAGLVYEQYF
DNA: TGTGCCACCAGCAGAGAGGCAGGGTTAGTCTACGAGCAGTACTTC
J: TRBJ2-7
D: -
V: TRBV15
size: -

CDR3: CASSPLGQTPASNYGYTF
DNA: TGTGCCAGCAGCCCTCTCGGACAGACACCCGCCTCAAACTATGGCTACACCTTC
J: TRBJ1-2
D: -
V: TRBV3-1/TRBV3-2
size: -

CDR3: CASSVTTGGQNGYTF
DNA: TGTGCCAGCAGCGTAACGACAGGGGGTCAGAATGGCTACACCTTC
J: TRBJ1-2
D: TRBD1
V: TRBV9
size: -

CDR3: CATSEGGRQETQYF
DNA: TGTGCCACCAGTGAGGGCGGTCGTCAAGAGACCCAGTACTTC
J: TRBJ2-5
D: -
V: TRBV24-1
size: -

CDR3: CASSVGGTYEQYF
DNA: TGTGCCAGCAGCGTGGGCGGTACCTACGAGCAGTACTTC
J: TRBJ2-7
D: -
V: TRBV9
size: -

CDR3: CASSGPGLEKLFF
DNA: TGTGCCAGCAGCGGCCCAGGGCTCGAAAAACTGTTTTTT
J: TRBJ1-4
D: -
V: TRBV5-4
size: -

CDR3: CASSPEGAYNEQFF
DNA: TGCGCCAGCAGCCCGGAGGGCGCCTACAATGAGCAGTTCTTC
J: TRBJ2-1
D: -
V: TRBV5-1
size: -

CDR3: CATSDTYEQYF
DNA: TGTGCCACCAGTGACACGTACGAGCAGTACTTC
J: TRBJ2-7
D: -
V: TRBV24-1
size: -

CDR3: CSVVMSFPNYGYTF
DNA: TGCAGCGTTGTGATGAGTTTTCCTAACTATGGCTACACCTTC
J: TRBJ1-2
D: -
V: TRBV29-1
size: -

CDR3: CASSPIGELFF
DNA: TGTGCCAGCTCGCCGATCGGGGAGCTGTTTTTT
J: TRBJ2-2
D: -
V: TRBV6-5
size: -

CDR3: CARVLPGNTIYF
DNA: TGTGCCAGAGTGTTACCTGGAAACACCATATATTTT
J: TRBJ1-3
D: -
V: TRBV6-4
size: -

CDR3: CASREGLAGETQYF
DNA: TGTGCCAGCAGAGAGGGACTAGCCGGAGAGACCCAGTACTTC
J: TRBJ2-5
D: TRBD2
V: TRBV2
size: -

CDR3: CASSEWGNTGELFF
DNA: TGCGCCAGCAGTGAGTGGGGGAACACCGGGGAGCTGTTTTTT
J: TRBJ2-2
D: -
V: TRBV10-1
size: -

CDR3: CATSRVGGEQFF
DNA: TGTGCCACCAGCAGGGTGGGTGGTGAGCAGTTCTTC
J: TRBJ2-1
D: -
V: TRBV15
size: -

CDR3: CASSRSSGRGNIQYF
DNA: TGTGCCAGTAGTAGATCTAGCGGGAGGGGTAACATTCAGTACTTC
J: TRBJ2-4
D: TRBD2
V: TRBV19
size: -

CDR3: CASSLQGTDTQYF
DNA: TGTGCCAGCAGCTTGCAGGGCACAGATACGCAGTATTTT
J: TRBJ2-3
D: -
V: TRBV5-5
size: few

CDR3: CASSQGRIQYF
DNA: TGTGCCAGCAGCCAAGGTAGGATTCAGTACTTC
J: TRBJ2-4
D: -
V: TRBV3-1/TRBV3-2
size: once

CDR3: CSVGRANTEAFF
DNA: TGCAGCGTTGGCAGGGCGAACACTGAAGCTTTCTTT
J: TRBJ1-1
D: -
V: TRBV29-1
size: -

CDR3: CASGSGPGNTIYF
DNA: TGTGCTAGTGGTTCGGGACCAGGAAACACCATATATTTT
J: TRBJ1-3
D: -
V: TRBV12-5
size: -

CDR3: CASSPRVGGYTEAFF
DNA: TGCGCCAGCAGCCCAAGGGTGGGTGGTTACACTGAAGCTTTCTTT
J: TRBJ1-1
D: -
V: TRBV4-3
size: -

CDR3: CASPGSSEGYTF
DNA: TGTGCCAGTCCAGGGTCCTCTGAGGGCTACACCTTC
J: TRBJ1-2
D: -
V: TRBV2
size: -

CDR3: CATRNSGLHQPQHF
DNA: TGTGCCACCCGAAACAGTGGATTACATCAGCCCCAGCATTTT
J: TRBJ1-5
D: -
V: TRBV15
size: once

CDR3: CAWGKTYEQYF
DNA: TGTGCCTGGGGAAAGACCTACGAGCAGTACTTC
J: TRBJ2-7
D: -
V: TRBV30
size: -

CDR3: CASSLKGWGLDEAFF
DNA: TGTGCCAGCAGTTTAAAGGGTTGGGGGTTGGATGAAGCTTTCTTT
J: TRBJ1-1
D: -
V: TRBV27
size: -

CDR3: CASAGGLPSTDTQYF
DNA: TGTGCCAGCGCGGGGGGACTTCCTAGCACAGATACGCAGTATTTT
J: TRBJ2-3
D: TRBD2
V: TRBV18
size: once

CDR3: CASSQVSAGYNEQFF
DNA: TGCGCCAGCAGCCAAGTCTCAGCCGGATACAATGAGCAGTTCTTC
J: TRBJ2-1
D: -
V: TRBV4-3
size: -

CDR3: CASSYSAGAGEKLFF
DNA: TGTGCCAGCAGTTACTCGGCGGGGGCAGGGGAAAAACTGTTTTTT
J: TRBJ1-4
D: -
V: TRBV6-5
size: -

CDR3: CSARAQAGLFF
DNA: TGCAGTGCTAGAGCTCAAGCGGGGCTGTTTTTT
J: TRBJ2-2
D: -
V: TRBV20-1
size: -

CDR3: CASSLVSGRTTDTQYF
DNA: TGTGCCAGCAGCCTTGTCAGCGGGAGGACCACAGATACGCAGTATTTT
J: TRBJ2-3
D: TRBD2
V: TRBV3-1/TRBV3-2
size: -

CDR3: CASSLHRGPYEQYF
DNA: TGCGCCAGCAGCCTACACAGGGGACCCTACGAGCAGTACTTC
J: TRBJ2-7
D: TRBD1
V: TRBV4-3
size: once

CDR3: CASSLPGVNEKLFF
DNA: TGTGCCAGCAGTTTACCAGGGGTTAATGAAAAACTGTTTTTT
J: TRBJ1-4
D: -
V: TRBV28
size: -

CDR3: CAWTPRGHEQYF
DNA: TGTGCCTGGACTCCTCGAGGTCACGAGCAGTACTTC
J: TRBJ2-7
D: -
V: TRBV30
size: -

CDR3: CASSQGGLGAFEKLFF
DNA: TGTGCCAGCAGCCAAGGTGGATTGGGCGCGTTTGAAAAACTGTTTTTT
J: TRBJ1-4
D: -
V: TRBV14
size: -

CDR3: CASSVIGENSPLHF
DNA: TGTGCCAGCAGCGTAATCGGGGAGAATTCACCCCTCCACTTT
J: TRBJ1-6
D: -
V: TRBV9
size: -

CDR3: CASSFSHLNQPQHF
DNA: TGTGCCAGCAGCTTTTCGCACCTCAATCAGCCCCAGCATTTT
J: TRBJ1-5
D: -
V: TRBV11-2
size: once

CDR3: CATSDLGAVPQFF
DNA: TGTGCCACCAGTGATTTGGGGGCAGTCCCGCAGTTCTTC
J: TRBJ2-1
D: -
V: TRBV24-1
size: -